Given below is one TCR beta chain in context. What it binds is not known. The data stem from a study of identical twins. Study-wide results and limits: Insertions were reduced in abundant cord blood beta clonotypes but not in memory repertoires. Out-of-frame alpha sequences shared between twins exhibited an excess of low generation probability.

Everyone who donated was a healthy Caucasian. CDR1 and CDR2 (germline): MGHDK, SYGVNS. The CDR3 has 15 amino acids. V lost 2 bases to trimming and J lost 9 bases; unmatched junction nucleotides: 9. From the 5' RACE reads, TCRdb called clonotypes with MiXCR, one entry per CDR3 protein. The table lists around 1.7 million distinct CDR3 sequences, 25% to 35% of them singletons. The sequence derives from a newborn girl in good health. Sequencing input: cord blood. The genes are TRBV25-1 and TRBJ2-1; 8 nucleotides line up with TRBD2. For the CDR3, the DNA is TGTGCCAGCAGTGAAACGGGACTAGACTTCAGTGAGCAGTTCTTC. Protein product: CASSETGLDFSEQFF.